This entry is about one TCR beta chain. The antigen is undetermined. The sample belongs to a study of CD8+ T cells in alopecia areata. TCR sequencing used cDNA made by reverse transcription of extracted RNA. The assay was immunoSEQ multiplex PCR, and TCRdb's table has in-frame clones only and misses some. The sample carries around 70,000 clones, approximately 29% recorded once. Treatment here: oral pan-JAK inhibitor, 5-10 mg twice daily. Germline values: CDR1 SQVTM, CDR2 ANQGSEA. With V trimmed by 6 bases and J by 3 bases, 8 bases remained unmatched. CDR3 length equals 13 residues. Study-level points and caveats: Alopecia totalis/universalis scalp especially showed more expanded CD8+ clones than normal scalp.

The TCR was taken from a human donor with alopecia areata. The sequencing here drew on CD8+ T cells sorted from blood, taken at week 4, from a patient treated with tofacitinib. V and J are TRBV29-1 and TRBJ2-7; 7 positions agree with TRBD1. The CDR3, as DNA: TGCAGCGTGTCCGGACAGGTGTACTACGAGCAGTACTTC. Protein sequence: CSVSGQVYYEQYF.